This T cell receptor (beta chain) is drawn from a study of T cell changes during pregnancy in multiple sclerosis. The CDR3 is 15 amino acids. CDR1 is MNHEY, CDR2 SMNVEV, per germline (reference sequence). J was trimmed by 1 base and V by 3 bases; bases with no gene match: 3. Produced via immunoSEQ multiplex PCR; TCRdb's table is partial and in-frame only. This sample has more than 25,000 clones, with about nine tenths found just once. The sequencing here drew on CD8+ T cells from peripheral blood mononuclear cells, taken in the third trimester of pregnancy. The V and J genes are TRBV27 and TRBJ2-3, with 8 bases fitting TRBD2. The origin of this receptor is a female donor with multiple sclerosis, enrolled in a pregnancy study. This chain's CDR3 is CASSFLREGTDTQYF. The CDR3 nucleotides are TGTGCCAGCAGTTTTCTGCGGGAGGGCACAGATACGCAGTATTTT.